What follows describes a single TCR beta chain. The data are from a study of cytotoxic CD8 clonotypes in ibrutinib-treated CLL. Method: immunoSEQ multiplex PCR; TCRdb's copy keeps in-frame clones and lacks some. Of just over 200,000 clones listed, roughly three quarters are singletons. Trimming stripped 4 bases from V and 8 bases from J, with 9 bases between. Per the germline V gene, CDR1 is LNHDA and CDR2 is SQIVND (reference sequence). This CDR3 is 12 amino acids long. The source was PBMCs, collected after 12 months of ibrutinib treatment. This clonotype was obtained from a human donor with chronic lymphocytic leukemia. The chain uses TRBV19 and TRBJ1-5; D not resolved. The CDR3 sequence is CASSTLPKPQHF. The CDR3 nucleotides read TGTGCCAGTAGTACCCTTCCGAAGCCCCAGCATTTT.